This T cell receptor (beta chain) was profiled in a study of blood T cells in healthy people across ages. Points from the study as a whole: Any conclusive comparison of naive versus antigen-experienced cells was prevented by using unsorted PBMCs.

A second PCR, run for roughly 7 to 12 cycles, used a sample-barcoded 5' primer plus a J-beta primer mix. TCRdb redid the calling of the 5' RACE reads with MiXCR, one entry per CDR3 protein. The data show 1.8 million or so distinct CDR3 sequences, with more than 35% seen just once and about 21% held by the top ten. There are 12 residues in the CDR3. V lost 3 bases to trimming and J lost 7 bases, with 13 bases between them. Germline-derived CDR1 and CDR2 are DFQATT and SNEGSKA (reference sequence). This clonotype turned up a few times. Its antigen is not known. The chain recombines TRBV20-1 with TRBJ2-7; unclear D gene. Sequencing was performed on blood. This receptor was taken from a human donor in good health. The DNA for the CDR3 is TGCAGTGCTAGGTATCAAGCCCATGAGCAGTACTTC. The encoded protein is CSARYQAHEQYF.